Listed below are T cell receptor beta chains from one sample, sequenced in a study of cytomegalovirus exposure and HLA in healthy donors. TCRdb's table, derived via immunoSEQ multiplex PCR, lists solely in-frame clones and lacks some. The sample has 110,000 or so clones, 73% seen once. The sequencing input was PBMCs. These receptors were taken from a man in his forties in good health and CMV-seronegative. Both conserved end residues are part of each CDR3. A D gene is named only where the DNA matches it firmly. The size of a clone is reported for some rows only, either as once, few or many, or as a class for expanded clones.

TRBV2	TRBJ2-7	-	-	CASRIGAVSEQYF	TGTGCCAGCAGGATAGGGGCGGTTAGCGAGCAGTACTTC
TRBV5-1	TRBJ1-2	once	-	CASSPNRQEGYTF	TGCGCCAGCAGCCCGAATCGACAGGAAGGCTACACCTTC
TRBV18	TRBJ2-7	few	-	CASSPPSSYEQYF	TGTGCCAGCTCACCTCCTAGCTCCTACGAGCAGTACTTC
TRBV5-1	TRBJ2-3	-	TRBD2	CASSSDSASGGAGTDTQYF	TGCGCCAGCAGCTCCGACTCGGCTAGCGGGGGGGCCGGAACAGATACGCAGTATTTT
TRBV9	TRBJ2-5	-	-	CASSTGLGGKETQYF	TGTGCCAGCAGCACCGGACTTGGGGGGAAAGAGACCCAGTACTTC
TRBV5-4	TRBJ2-7	-	TRBD1	CPSSPGTGETYEQYF	TGTCCCAGCAGCCCGGGGACAGGAGAAACCTACGAGCAGTACTTC
TRBV2	TRBJ2-2	-	TRBD2	CASRYRGGTGELFF	TGTGCCAGCCGTTATCGGGGGGGGACCGGGGAGCTGTTTTTT
TRBV6-1	TRBJ2-5	-	-	CASHRDFQETQYF	TGTGCCAGTCACCGGGACTTCCAAGAGACCCAGTACTTC
TRBV5-6	TRBJ2-5	-	TRBD1	CASSLGQGWQETQYF	TGTGCCAGCAGCTTGGGACAGGGGTGGCAAGAGACCCAGTACTTC
TRBV13	TRBJ2-7	-	-	CASSLMGLYEQYF	TGTGCCAGCAGCTTAATGGGACTCTACGAGCAGTACTTC
TRBV5-1	TRBJ1-1	-	TRBD1	CASSLGSGTANTEAFF	TGCGCCAGCAGCCTCGGGTCCGGGACAGCGAACACTGAAGCTTTCTTT
TRBV6-5	TRBJ2-2	-	TRBD2	CASSYSGGTNTGELFF	TGTGCCAGCAGTTACTCCGGGGGGACGAACACCGGGGAGCTGTTTTTT
TRBV4-3	TRBJ1-4	-	TRBD1	CASSQGDRDDEKLFF	TGCGCCAGCAGCCAAGGGGACAGGGACGATGAAAAACTGTTTTTT
TRBV7-9	TRBJ2-2	-	-	CSSSRSSNTGELFF	TGTTCCAGCAGCAGGAGTTCGAACACCGGGGAGCTGTTTTTT
TRBV29-1	TRBJ2-1	-	-	CSVRGGNEQFF	TGCAGCGTTCGTGGGGGGAATGAGCAGTTCTTC
TRBV5-5	TRBJ1-1	-	-	CASSLYVGVGTEAFF	TGTGCCAGCAGCTTGTACGTCGGGGTAGGCACTGAAGCTTTCTTT
TRBV7-7	TRBJ2-2	-	TRBD1	CASSFREGAGTGELFF	TGTGCTAGCAGCTTCCGAGAGGGGGCAGGCACCGGGGAGCTGTTTTTT
TRBV9	TRBJ2-3	-	-	CASSVVSGEFTDTQYF	TGTGCCAGCAGCGTAGTGAGCGGAGAATTCACAGATACGCAGTATTTT
TRBV6-5	TRBJ1-5	few	TRBD1	CASSYSPRGQDQPQHF	TGTGCCAGCAGTTACTCCCCCAGGGGGCAGGACCAGCCCCAGCATTTT
TRBV25-1	TRBJ2-5	few	-	CASSEGGAGETQYF	TGTGCCAGCAGTGAAGGAGGGGCGGGGGAGACCCAGTACTTC
TRBV9	TRBJ2-5	-	-	CASAGGQQETQYF	TGTGCCAGCGCCGGAGGACAGCAAGAGACCCAGTACTTC
TRBV12-5	TRBJ2-4	-	-	CASGFLQGAKNIQYF	TGTGCTAGTGGTTTCTTGCAGGGGGCCAAAAACATTCAGTACTTC
TRBV19	TRBJ1-1	-	-	CASSIDVGSTEAFF	TGTGCCAGTAGTATAGATGTCGGGTCCACTGAAGCTTTCTTT
TRBV19	TRBJ1-5	-	-	CASSRTIDQPQHF	TGTGCCAGTAGCAGGACAATTGATCAGCCCCAGCATTTT
TRBV7-3	TRBJ2-2	-	TRBD2	CASSLTGTNLHTGELFF	TGTGCCAGCAGCTTAACCGGGACTAACCTACACACCGGGGAGCTGTTTTTT
TRBV2	TRBJ2-3	-	TRBD2	CASTGLAGGRDTQYF	TGTGCCAGCACGGGACTAGCGGGGGGAAGAGATACGCAGTATTTT
TRBV19	TRBJ1-5	-	-	CASISGGAGQPQHF	TGTGCCAGTATTTCGGGGGGCGCAGGTCAGCCCCAGCATTTT
TRBV10-3	TRBJ2-7	-	TRBD2	CAITGTRNNEQYF	TGTGCCATCACCGGGACTAGAAACAACGAGCAGTACTTC
TRBV18	TRBJ2-7	-	TRBD1	CASSRDRDEQYF	TGTGCCAGCTCCCGGGACAGGGACGAGCAGTACTTC
TRBV10-3	TRBJ1-3	-	-	CAISERGGDTANTIYF	TGTGCCATCAGTGAGCGGGGCGGGGATACAGCAAACACCATATATTTT
TRBV6-1	TRBJ1-1	-	-	CASTLRGELTTEAFF	TGTGCCAGCACCCTCAGGGGAGAACTCACCACTGAAGCTTTCTTT
TRBV7-3	TRBJ2-1	few	TRBD2	CASSTSVHNEQFF	TGTGCCAGCAGCACTAGCGTCCACAATGAGCAGTTCTTC
TRBV9	TRBJ1-2	once	-	CASSLSQQGRGSGYTF	TGTGCCAGCAGCCTTAGCCAACAGGGAAGGGGGAGTGGCTACACCTTC